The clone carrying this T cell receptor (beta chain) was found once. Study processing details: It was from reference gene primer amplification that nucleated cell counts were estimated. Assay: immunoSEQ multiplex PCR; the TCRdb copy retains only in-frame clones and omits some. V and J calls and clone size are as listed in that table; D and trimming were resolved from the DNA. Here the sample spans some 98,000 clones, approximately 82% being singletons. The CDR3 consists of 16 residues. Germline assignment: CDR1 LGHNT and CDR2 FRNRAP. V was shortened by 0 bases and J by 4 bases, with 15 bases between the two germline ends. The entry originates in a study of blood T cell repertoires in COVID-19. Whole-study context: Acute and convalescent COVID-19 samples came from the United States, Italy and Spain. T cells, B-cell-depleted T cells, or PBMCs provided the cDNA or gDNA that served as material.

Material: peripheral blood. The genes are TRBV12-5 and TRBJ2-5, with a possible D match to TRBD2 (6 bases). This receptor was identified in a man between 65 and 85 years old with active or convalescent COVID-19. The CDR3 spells CASGLVPMAGRETQYF. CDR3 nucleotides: TGTGCTAGTGGTTTGGTACCGATGGCGGGGCGAGAGACCCAGTACTTC.